The rows below give T cell receptor beta chains drawn from one sample of a study of cytomegalovirus exposure and HLA in healthy donors. Some clones are missing from TCRdb's copy, which holds only in-frame ones; the method was immunoSEQ multiplex PCR. The repertoire holds about 160,000 clones, with less than 90% as singletons. Source material: PBMCs. The receptors were sampled from a man aged 25-45 years in good health and CMV-seronegative. CDR3s include the opening cysteine and the closing phenylalanine or tryptophan. The order of the fields is V gene, clone size, J gene, CDR3 protein. Clone size is shown for a subset of rows, as once, few, many or a class of expanded clone.

>TRBV2|once|TRBJ1-5
CASSENEVQPQHF
>TRBV7-7|-|TRBJ2-1
CASSLGPPSGDMNEQFF
>TRBV6-5|-|TRBJ1-4
CASTLRRAMGEKLFF
>TRBV4-2|-|TRBJ2-3
CASSLLSGQGGDTQYF
>TRBV4-3|-|TRBJ2-1
CASSQDTGQVYNEQFF
>TRBV19|-|TRBJ1-5
CASTPTGNQPQHF
>TRBV7-6|-|TRBJ1-5
CATAARPGGNQPQHF
>TRBV27|-|TRBJ2-5
CASRGTKQETQYF
>TRBV6-6|-|TRBJ1-1
CASLWTGLNTEAFF
>TRBV15|-|TRBJ1-3
CATSRETSGNTIYF
>TRBV5-4|-|TRBJ2-5
CASSLAGGRAATQYF
>TRBV5-1|-|TRBJ2-5
CASSLDGRGQETQYF
>TRBV11-3|once|TRBJ1-4
CASSPGTGGDSTNEKLFF
>TRBV6-4|few|TRBJ2-3
CASSDDEGARDTQYF
>TRBV11-2|-|TRBJ2-5
CASRPAGQAETQYF
>TRBV6-6|few|TRBJ1-5
CASSYLTASDQPQHF
>TRBV4-1|-|TRBJ1-1
CASSQGKGGSTEAFF
>TRBV13|-|TRBJ2-7
CASTRYGQGTYEQYF
>TRBV7-2|-|TRBJ1-1
CASSSQGGHLNTEAFF
>TRBV4-3|-|TRBJ2-7
CASSQDTSFREQYF
>TRBV9|-|TRBJ1-2
CASSVGFLTVSANYGYTF
>TRBV5-6|-|TRBJ1-4
CASSLYGLGTLNEKLFF